These 10 T cell receptor beta chains were sequenced from one sample in a study of identical twins. TCRdb analysed the 5' RACE reads with MiXCR anew, one entry per CDR3 protein. The data hold 690,000 or so distinct CDR3 sequences, with 5.5% to 7.5% observed a single time. Sample: naive T cells sorted from blood. The receptors originated from a man younger than 30 in good health.

In this sample, this clonotype turned up a few times. V usage is TRBV16 and J usage is TRBJ2-7; D not certain. The V end was cut by 5 bases, the J end by 2 bases, with 13 bases between. The CDR3 is made up of 14 amino acids. The V gene's germline CDR1 is KGHSY and CDR2 FQNENV. This chain's CDR3 is CASSAARRPYEQYF. The CDR3 DNA reads TGTGCCAGCAGCGCCGCCAGGCGCCCCTACGAGCAGTACTTC.

This clonotype has more than one count but fewer than ten. The rearrangement uses TRBV2 and TRBJ2-2, with 12 bases matching TRBD2. This CDR3 spans 19 amino acids. Germline CDR1 SNHLY, CDR2 FYNNEI. V shed 0 bases, J shed 6 bases, and the junction held 11 bases outside the gene matches. The CDR3 nucleotides read TGTGCCAGCAGTGAAGCGCGACTAGCGGGAGACTCGGGGGCCGGGGAGCTGTTTTTT. Translation: CASSEARLAGDSGAGELFF.

There are a few counts of this clonotype. CDR3 sequence reads: CAWRRGTLDEQFF. As DNA, the CDR3 is TGTGCCTGGAGGAGGGGTACGCTGGATGAGCAGTTCTTC. This chain uses TRBV30 with TRBJ2-1; perhaps D is TRBD1 or TRBD2 (5 bases each). V shed 3 bases and J shed 8 bases, with 14 bases lying between them. Germline values: CDR1 GTSNPN, CDR2 SVGIG (reference sequence). There are 13 residues in the CDR3.

This clonotype was found many times. The chain carries TRBV12-3 or TRBV12-4 and TRBJ1-2; tentative D call: TRBD1 (5 bases). The CDR3 totals 13 residues. V was cut by 3 bases and J by 8 bases, with 13 bases left in between. The CDR3 coding sequence is TGTGCCAGCAGTTTTTACGGGAAGGGGGGCTACACCTTC. As protein: CASSFYGKGGYTF.

The V gene is TRBV11-2, the J gene TRBJ2-7; D is uncertain. The CDR3 covers 12 residues. Germline CDR1 reads SGHAT; CDR2 reads FQNNGV. V was pared by 5 bases and J by 10 bases, with 15 bases between. CDR3 amino acids: CASSPHSGLQYF. For the CDR3, the DNA is TGTGCCAGCAGCCCCCATTCGGGCCTTCAGTACTTC. Full variable domain (rest looked up from reference TRBV11-2 and TRBJ2-7): EAGVAQSPRYKIIEKRQSVAFWCNPISGHATLYWYQQILGQGPKLLIQFQNNGVVDDSQLPKDRFSAERLKGVDSTLKIQPAKLEDSAVYLCASSPHSGLQYFGPGTRLTVT.

This clonotype appeared many times. This chain joins TRBV10-2 and TRBJ2-7; 7 bases agree with TRBD2. J lost 5 bases, V lost 8 bases, and 6 bases had no gene match. In germline, CDR1 is WSHSY, CDR2 SAAADI. CDR3 length: 12 residues. The CDR3 DNA reads TGCGCCAGCGCCCCGACTAGCAACGAGCAGTACGTC. Its translation: CASAPTSNEQYV.

This clonotype was detected only a few times. J is TRBJ1-2 and V is TRBV5-1; 8 positions match TRBD1. Trimming removed 0 bases from V and 7 bases from J; junction bases left unmatched: 8. This CDR3 is 15 amino acids long. Germline assignment: CDR1 SGHRS and CDR2 YFSETQ. DNA for the CDR3: TGCGCCAGCAGCTTGGGGCAGGGGGCAGAGCGTGGCTACACCTTC. This sequence encodes CASSLGQGAERGYTF. Together with reference TRBV5-1 and TRBJ1-2, the CDR3 gives the full variable domain: KAGVTQTPRYLIKTRGQQVTLSCSPISGHRSVSWYQQTPGQGLQFLFEYFSETQRNKGNFPGRFSGRQFSNSRSEMNVSTLELGDSALYLCASSLGQGAERGYTFGSGTRLTVV.

This clonotype was detected many times. The V gene is TRBV21-1, the J gene TRBJ2-1; TRBD2, as called in the table, went unchecked against the DNA. TRBV21-1 is given as a pseudogene. The CDR3 loop spans 21 amino acids. The CDR3 here is CASSKRPPELAGGDGYNEQFF. DNA for the CDR3: TGTGCCAGCAGCAAAAGGCCCCCCGAACTAGCGGGAGGCGATGGGTACAATGAGCAGTTCTTC.

This clonotype was counted between two and nine times. J is TRBJ2-7 and V is TRBV6-2 or TRBV6-3; TRBD1 matches 7 bases. Trimming at V came to 8 bases and at J to 2 bases, leaving 12 bases not matched to a gene. The length of the CDR3 is 15 residues. Germline CDR1 MNHEY, CDR2 SVGEGT. Here the CDR3 reads CASRLTGTAPYEQYF. As DNA, the CDR3 is TGTGCCAGCCGTCTAACCGGGACAGCTCCCTACGAGCAGTACTTC.

This clonotype was seen a few times. At one of its ends the junction is not consistent with the germline gene, which may arise from a read error. V usage is TRBV7-2 and J usage is TRBJ2-7; 7 bases match TRBD2. This CDR3 is 14 amino acids long. CDR1 SGHTA and CDR2 FQGNSA come from the germline V gene. CDR3 amino acids: CASSPSTSSSEQYF. The CDR3 DNA reads as TGTGCCAGCAGCCCGTCGACTAGCTCCTCCGAGCAGTACTTC.